The clone carrying this T cell receptor beta chain was counted a few times. Its antigen is unknown. Per germline, CDR1 MNHEY and CDR2 SMNVEV (reference sequence). CDR3 length equals 16 residues. V lost 3 bases, J lost 3 bases, and 17 bases lay in between. This sample was taken from a study of a mutant IDH1 vaccine in newly diagnosed glioma. Study-level background: The treated group averaged approximately 42 years old and was 62.5% male, roughly 38% female. Patients had received radiotherapy, temozolomide, or both previously, most receiving both.

Indicated time point: week 35, safety follow-up. A single vaccine dose contained 300 ug of mutant IDH1 20-mer peptide, and topical imiquimod was used with it. Clones were sequenced by immunoSEQ multiplex PCR, and TCRdb holds only the in-frame ones, with some missing. The table lists 58,000 or so clones, 86% of them singletons. Sequences were derived from PBMCs, sampled from a glioma patient whose treatment included an IDH1 peptide vaccine. V gene TRBV27 combines with J gene TRBJ1-1; D is undetermined. This receptor was obtained from a middle-aged man with glioma. The CDR3 DNA reads TGTGCCAGCAGTTTTGGAGCCAGAGGGAGAGACACTGAAGCTTTCTTT. It specifies CASSFGARGRDTEAFF.